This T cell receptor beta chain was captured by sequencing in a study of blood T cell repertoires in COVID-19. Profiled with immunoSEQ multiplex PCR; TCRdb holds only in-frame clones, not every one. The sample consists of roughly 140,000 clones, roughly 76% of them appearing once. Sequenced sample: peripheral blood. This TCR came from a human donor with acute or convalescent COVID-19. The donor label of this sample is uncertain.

The CDR3 DNA is TGTGCCAGCAGCTTGAGGCCTTTGAACACTGAAGCTTTCTTT. Encoded protein: CASSLRPLNTEAFF. The V gene is TRBV7-8, the J gene TRBJ1-1; D gene ambiguous. Deletions cut 3 bases from V and 0 bases from J, with 8 bases between. This CDR3 is 14 amino acids long. Germline lookup yields CDR1 SGHVS and CDR2 FQNEAQ.